Below are 20 T cell receptor beta chains sequenced from a single sample in a study of blood T cell repertoires in COVID-19. Generated by immunoSEQ multiplex PCR, the TCRdb table keeps only in-frame clones and is missing some. The table shows about 140,000 clones, with around 84% occurring only once. Sequenced sample: peripheral blood. The receptor source for this set is a woman aged 60-70 years with acute or convalescent COVID-19.

The V call is TRBV23-1, the J call TRBJ2-2; D gene unclear. TRBV23-1 is designated an ORF whose function remains uncertain. Deletions cut 0 bases from V and 6 bases from J, with 8 bases between. This CDR3 has 14 amino acids. CDR3 amino acids: CASSQSRSAGELFF. The CDR3 region has the DNA TGCGCCAGCAGTCAATCCAGGTCGGCCGGGGAGCTGTTTTTT.

V is TRBV2 and J is TRBJ2-7; TRBD1 agrees at 8 bases. Per the germline V gene, CDR1 is SNHLY and CDR2 is FYNNEI. This CDR3 has 14 amino acids. Trimming cost V 3 bases and J 1 base; bases outside gene matches: 2. For the CDR3, the DNA is TGTGCCAGCAGTGACCAGGGGGCGTCCTACGAGCAGTACTTC. Protein product: CASSDQGASYEQYF.

This chain connects TRBV28 to TRBJ1-3, with D hard to call. Deletions cut 7 bases from V and 0 bases from J, with 16 bases between. The CDR3 sequence is 16 residues long. Per the germline V gene, CDR1 is MDHEN and CDR2 is SYDVKM. CDR3 DNA: TGTGCCAGCACCCCCGTGGAGGGAAGCTCTGGAAACACCATATATTTT. Translated, it gives CASTPVEGSSGNTIYF.

This chain links TRBV5-5 with TRBJ2-7, with D tentatively TRBD1 (5 bases). The CDR3 spans 14 residues. V lost 0 bases to trimming and J lost 6 bases, with 13 bases between them. Germline lookup yields CDR1 SGHKS and CDR2 YYEKEE (reference sequence). This CDR3 reads CASSLVARVPEQYF. CDR3 coding DNA: TGTGCCAGCAGCTTGGTGGCCAGGGTACCCGAGCAGTACTTC. The full variable domain, completed using reference TRBV5-5 and TRBJ2-7, is DAGVTQSPTHLIKTRGQQVTLRCSPISGHKSVSWYQQVLGQGPQFIFQYYEKEERGRGNFPDRFSARQFPNYSSELNVNALLLGDSALYLCASSLVARVPEQYFGPGTRLTVT.

This clone is a singleton in its sample. The chain carries TRBV28 and TRBJ2-7, with TRBD1 matching 7 bases. Germline CDR1 and CDR2: MDHEN and SYDVKM. V shed 4 bases, J shed 2 bases, and the junction held 8 bases outside the gene matches. The CDR3 loop spans 15 amino acids. The CDR3 bases are TGTGCCAGCAGTTCCAACGACAGGGCTCCCTACGAGCAGTACTTC. Its protein product is CASSSNDRAPYEQYF.

The V call is TRBV9, the J call TRBJ2-1, with 9 bases lining up with TRBD2. Germline lookup yields CDR1 SGDLS and CDR2 YYNGEE. The CDR3 is 17 amino acids. The trim removed 1 base at V and 7 bases at J, leaving 12 bases unmatched. CDR3 DNA sequence: TGTGCCAGCAGCGTAAAAGTCTTGCGGGGGGGCCGGAATGAGCAGTTCTTC. Its protein is CASSVKVLRGGRNEQFF.

This clone was found a few times. The chain uses TRBV6-5 and TRBJ1-2; 8 bases align to TRBD1. Trimming cost V 4 bases and J 5 bases; bases outside gene matches: 9. From germline, CDR1 is MNHEY and CDR2 SVGAGI. The CDR3 totals 15 residues. CDR3 DNA sequence: TGTGCCAGCAGTTCCTCCGGGACAGGTGATTATGGCTACACCTTC. It yields the protein CASSSSGTGDYGYTF.

The V and J genes are TRBV11-3 and TRBJ2-3, with 14 bases aligning to TRBD2. Looked up from germline, CDR1 is SGHNT and CDR2 is YENEEA. The CDR3 loop spans 19 amino acids. V shed 5 bases and J 1 base; nucleotides not matched to a gene: 11. The CDR3 bases are TGTGCCAGCAGCCCCGGTAGGACTAGCGGGGGGCCTCGCACAGATACGCAGTATTTT. It encodes CASSPGRTSGGPRTDTQYF.

The DNA for the CDR3 is TGTGCCAGCAGTGAATACCGCAGAAGGAGCTCCTATAATTCACCCCTCCACTTT. Translating gives CASSEYRRRSSYNSPLHF. The genes are TRBV6-1 and TRBJ1-6; D unclear. From germline, CDR1 is MNHNS and CDR2 SASEGT. The CDR3 is 18 amino acids. Trimming left V 2 bases short and J 0 bases short, with 14 bases between.

This clone was recorded a few times. The gene calls are TRBV4-3 and TRBJ1-4; 10 bases align to TRBD1. From germline, CDR1 is LGHNA and CDR2 YSLEER. V lost 3 bases, J lost 3 bases, and 10 bases stayed unmatched. The CDR3 is 18 residues long. CDR3 amino acids: CASSHQVPGTGANEKLFF. The CDR3 region has the DNA TGCGCCAGCAGCCACCAGGTCCCTGGGACAGGGGCTAATGAAAAACTGTTTTTT.

The chain uses TRBV10-3 and TRBJ1-2; D gene ambiguous. Germline CDR1 reads ENHRY; CDR2 reads SYGVKD. Trimming shortened V by 6 bases and J by 7 bases, and 12 bases separated the two germline ends. CDR3 size: 12 residues. The CDR3 coding sequence is TGTGCCATCAGCCCACAACAGATTGGCTACACCTTC. It specifies CAISPQQIGYTF.

In its sample, this clone was seen once. CDR3 bases: TGCGCCAGCAGCTTGGAGACAGGGCTAAGGGGGGCCAACGTCCTGACTTTC. Its protein product is CASSLETGLRGANVLTF. The genes are TRBV5-1 and TRBJ2-6; 7 bases fit TRBD1. The CDR3 consists of 17 residues. The V segment lost 0 bases and the J segment 4 bases; nucleotides outside the gene matches: 7. Germline CDR1 is SGHRS and CDR2 is YFSETQ.

This clone has a handful of counts. The rearrangement links TRBV29-1 to TRBJ2-4; unclear D gene. Trimming stripped 4 bases from V and 2 bases from J, with 9 bases between. CDR1 SQVTM and CDR2 ANQGSEA come from the germline V gene. The CDR3 consists of 13 residues. The CDR3 reads CSVVSTTKNIQYF. The DNA of the CDR3 is TGCAGCGTTGTTAGCACGACCAAAAACATTCAGTACTTC. Supplemented by reference TRBV29-1 and TRBJ2-4, the full variable domain reads SAVISQKPSRDICQRGTSLTIQCQVDSQVTMMFWYRQQPGQSLTLIATANQGSEATYESGFVIDKFPISRPNLTFSTLTVSNMSPEDSSIYLCSVVSTTKNIQYFGAGTRLSVL.

V gene TRBV27 combines with J gene TRBJ1-2; D perhaps matches TRBD1 (6 bases). This CDR3 has 17 residues. V was clipped by 5 bases and J by 4 bases, with 23 bases between them. CDR1 is MNHEY and CDR2 is SMNVEV in the germline V gene (reference sequence). The CDR3 here is CASSPLLTGQNLYGYTF. CDR3 DNA sequence: TGTGCCAGCAGTCCACTGTTGACGGGACAAAATCTCTATGGCTACACCTTC.

This chain connects TRBV12-3 or TRBV12-4 to TRBJ1-1; the D gene is possibly TRBD1 (5 bases). Trimming took off 6 bases at V and 7 bases at J, with 9 bases between the two ends. CDR3 size: 11 residues. CDR3 sequence reads: CASRRDSEAFF. DNA of the CDR3: TGTGCCAGCAGACGCGACAGTGAAGCTTTCTTT.

The V and J genes are TRBV9 and TRBJ2-3, with 11 nucleotides matching TRBD2. Germline lookup yields CDR1 SGDLS and CDR2 YYNGEE. The CDR3 has 16 residues. Germline trimming cut 3 bases from V and 2 bases from J; bases unmatched to any gene: 5. The CDR3 reads CASSARLAGSTDTQYF. The CDR3 bases are TGTGCCAGCAGCGCAAGACTAGCGGGGTCCACAGATACGCAGTATTTT.

J is TRBJ2-5 and V is TRBV5-6; 14 positions match TRBD2. This CDR3 has 17 residues. The J segment lost 5 bases and the V segment lost 4 bases, leaving 10 bases of the junction unmatched. Germline CDR1 is SGHDT and CDR2 is YYEEEE. The CDR3 loop is CASSTEGLAGVWETQYF. CDR3 DNA sequence: TGTGCCAGCAGCACAGAGGGACTAGCGGGGGTGTGGGAGACCCAGTACTTC. The whole variable domain, remainder taken from reference TRBV5-6 and TRBJ2-5, is DAGVTQSPTHLIKTRGQQVTLRCSPKSGHDTVSWYQQALGQGPQFIFQYYEEEERQRGNFPDRFSGHQFPNYSSELNVNALLLGDSALYLCASSTEGLAGVWETQYFGPGTRLLVL.

V usage is TRBV11-3 and J usage is TRBJ2-2; 8 bases are shared with TRBD1. Trimming cost V 5 bases and J 6 bases; bases outside gene matches: 8. Germline loops: CDR1 SGHNT, CDR2 YENEEA. The CDR3 runs to 15 residues. The CDR3 region has the DNA TGTGCCAGCAGCCCCGGGACAGGTCGATCCGGGGAGCTGTTTTTT. This encodes CASSPGTGRSGELFF.

V usage is TRBV19 and J usage is TRBJ1-4, with D possibly being TRBD1 (6 bases). CDR3 length: 16 amino acids. The V gene lost 3 bases and the J gene lost 0 bases, with 11 bases spanning the gap. Germline V gives CDR1 LNHDA, CDR2 SQIVND (reference sequence). Here the CDR3 reads CASSIPTGSTNEKLFF. CDR3 in DNA: TGTGCCAGTAGTATTCCGACAGGCTCAACTAATGAAAAACTGTTTTTT.

The V gene is TRBV19, the J gene TRBJ1-5; TRBD1 matches 7 bases. This CDR3 is built from 15 residues. Unmatched junction bases numbered 6, after V lost 0 bases and J lost 7 bases. The germline gives CDR1 LNHDA, CDR2 SQIVND (reference sequence). In nucleotides, the CDR3 is TGTGCCAGTAGTATAGATGCAGGGGGACTGCAGCCCCAGCATTTT. This gives the protein CASSIDAGGLQPQHF.